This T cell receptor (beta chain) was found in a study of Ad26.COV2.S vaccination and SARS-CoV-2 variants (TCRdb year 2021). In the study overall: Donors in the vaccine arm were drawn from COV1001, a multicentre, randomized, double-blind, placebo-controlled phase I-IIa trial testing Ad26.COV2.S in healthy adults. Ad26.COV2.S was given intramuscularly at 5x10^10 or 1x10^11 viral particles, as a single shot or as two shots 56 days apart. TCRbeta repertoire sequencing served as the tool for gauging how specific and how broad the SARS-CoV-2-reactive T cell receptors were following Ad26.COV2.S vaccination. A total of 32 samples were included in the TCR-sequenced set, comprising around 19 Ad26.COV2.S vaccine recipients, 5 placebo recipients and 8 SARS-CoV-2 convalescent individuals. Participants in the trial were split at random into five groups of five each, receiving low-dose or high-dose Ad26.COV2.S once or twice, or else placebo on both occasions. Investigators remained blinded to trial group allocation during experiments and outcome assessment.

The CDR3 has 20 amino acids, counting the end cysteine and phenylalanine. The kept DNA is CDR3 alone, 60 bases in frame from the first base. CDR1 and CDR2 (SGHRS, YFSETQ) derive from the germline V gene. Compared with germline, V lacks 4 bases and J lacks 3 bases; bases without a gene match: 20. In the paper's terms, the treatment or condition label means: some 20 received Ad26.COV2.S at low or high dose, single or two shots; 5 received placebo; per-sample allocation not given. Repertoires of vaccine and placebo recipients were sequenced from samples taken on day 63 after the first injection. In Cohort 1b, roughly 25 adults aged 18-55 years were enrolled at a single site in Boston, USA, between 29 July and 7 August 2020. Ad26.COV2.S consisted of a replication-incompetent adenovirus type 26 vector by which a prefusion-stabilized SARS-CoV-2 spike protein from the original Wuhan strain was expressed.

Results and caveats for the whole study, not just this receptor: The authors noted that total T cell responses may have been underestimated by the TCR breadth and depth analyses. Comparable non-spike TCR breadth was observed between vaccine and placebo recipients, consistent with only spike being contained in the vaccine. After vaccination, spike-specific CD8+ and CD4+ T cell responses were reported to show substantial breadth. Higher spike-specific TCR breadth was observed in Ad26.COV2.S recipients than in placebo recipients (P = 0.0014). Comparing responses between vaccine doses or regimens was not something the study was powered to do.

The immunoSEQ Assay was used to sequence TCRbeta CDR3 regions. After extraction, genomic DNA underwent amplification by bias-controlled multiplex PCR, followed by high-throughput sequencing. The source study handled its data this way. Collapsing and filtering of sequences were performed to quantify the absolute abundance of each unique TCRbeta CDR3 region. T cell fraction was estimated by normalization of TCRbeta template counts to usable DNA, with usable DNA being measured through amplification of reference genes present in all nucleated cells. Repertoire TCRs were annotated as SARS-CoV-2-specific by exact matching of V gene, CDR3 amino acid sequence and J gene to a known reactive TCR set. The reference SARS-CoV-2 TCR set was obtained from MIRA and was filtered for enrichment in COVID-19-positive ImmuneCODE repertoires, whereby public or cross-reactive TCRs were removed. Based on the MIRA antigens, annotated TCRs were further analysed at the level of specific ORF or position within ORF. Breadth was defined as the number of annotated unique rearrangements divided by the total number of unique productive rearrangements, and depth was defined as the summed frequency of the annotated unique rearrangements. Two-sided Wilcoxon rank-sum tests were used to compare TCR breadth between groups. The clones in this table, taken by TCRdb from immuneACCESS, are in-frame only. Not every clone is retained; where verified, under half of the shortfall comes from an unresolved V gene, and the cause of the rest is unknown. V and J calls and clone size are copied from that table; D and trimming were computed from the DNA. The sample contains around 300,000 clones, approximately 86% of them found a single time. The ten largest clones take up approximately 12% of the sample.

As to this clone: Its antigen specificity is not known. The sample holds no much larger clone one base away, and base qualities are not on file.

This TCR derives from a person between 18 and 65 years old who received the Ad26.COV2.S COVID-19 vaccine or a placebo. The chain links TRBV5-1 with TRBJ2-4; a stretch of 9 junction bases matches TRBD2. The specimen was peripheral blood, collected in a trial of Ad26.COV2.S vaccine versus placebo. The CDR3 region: CASSVPNASGAWIGKNIQYF. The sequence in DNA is TGCGCCAGCAGCGTACCCAACGCTAGCGGGGCATGGATAGGCAAAAACATTCAGTACTTC.